Following are 28 T cell receptor beta chains from one sample sequenced in a study of T-cell reconstitution after alpha-beta-depleted transplantation in children. Unique molecular identifiers were used to barcode this TCRbeta library. MiXCR was run by TCRdb on the PCR reads, yielding one entry per CDR3 protein. The sample consists of 440,000 or so distinct CDR3 sequences, roughly a tenth of them appearing once. This specimen was PBMCs from the stem cell graft donor, taken from the stem cell graft. Receptors were obtained from a human donor who donated a stem cell graft to a child with acute myeloid leukemia.

Only a few counts were recorded for this clonotype. The rearrangement links TRBV6-1 to TRBJ2-3, with D unresolved. Germline V lookup: CDR1 MNHNS, CDR2 SASEGT. Trimming stripped 6 bases from V and 2 bases from J, with 6 bases between. The CDR3 covers 12 residues. The DNA of the CDR3 is TGTGCCAGCAGGGATCACACAGATACGCAGTATTTT. The encoded protein is CASRDHTDTQYF.

This clonotype has just a few counts. This rearrangement joins TRBV6-1 to TRBJ2-7; a weak D match, TRBD2 (5 bases). Trimming removed 7 bases from V and 1 base from J, with 11 bases in between. CDR1 and CDR2 (germline): MNHNS, SASEGT. The CDR3 runs to 13 residues. The CDR3 DNA reads as TGTGCCAGCACCTCCGGGAATTCCTACGAGCAGTACGTC. Residues: CASTSGNSYEQYV.

The chain uses TRBV12-3 or TRBV12-4 and TRBJ2-3; possibly TRBD2 for D (6 bases). This CDR3 is built from 14 residues. Between the trimmed V and J ends, which lost 3 bases and 4 bases, there was a span of 11 bases. The CDR3 DNA sequence: TGTGCCAGCAGTTTTTTGCGGGGTGCAGATACGCAGTATTTT. Translated: CASSFLRGADTQYF.

This clonotype was found a few times. This rearrangement joins TRBV10-3 to TRBJ2-3; TRBD2 is a possible D gene (6 bases). Germline V gene data show CDR1 as ENHRY and CDR2 as SYGVKD. The CDR3 extends over 14 amino acids. Deletions cut 3 bases from V and 1 base from J, with 8 bases between. The CDR3 is CAISDPGGTDTQYF. CDR3 sequence (DNA): TGTGCCATCAGTGATCCGGGAGGCACAGATACGCAGTATTTT.

This clonotype was detected many times. The J gene is TRBJ2-5, the V gene TRBV3-1; a weak D match, TRBD2 (5 bases). The length of the CDR3 is 15 residues. Trimming took off 0 bases at V and 3 bases at J, with 11 bases between the two ends. CDR1 LGHDT and CDR2 YNNKEL come from the germline V gene (reference sequence). CDR3 sequence (DNA): TGTGCCAGCAGCCAAGATTGGATTAGCGAAGAGACCCAGTACTTC. It is translated as CASSQDWISEETQYF.

The sample holds many counts of this clonotype. V gene TRBV10-3 combines with J gene TRBJ2-2; possibly TRBD2 for D (5 bases). The CDR3 has 12 amino acids. V lost 11 bases to trimming and J lost 5 bases, with 12 bases between them. In germline, CDR1 is ENHRY, CDR2 SYGVKD. As DNA, the CDR3 is TGTGCCTATGACCGCGGGACCGGGGAGCTGTTTTTT. This sequence encodes CAYDRGTGELFF.

The chain uses TRBV7-2 and TRBJ2-5; TRBD2 might be the D (5 bases). CDR3 size: 13 residues. V was cut by 5 bases and J by 2 bases, with 9 bases left in between. Germline CDR1 reads SGHTA; CDR2 reads FQGNSA. CDR3 amino acids: CASSHGIQETQYF. The DNA of the CDR3 is TGTGCCAGCAGCCACGGGATACAAGAGACCCAGTACTTC.

This clonotype occurred a few times. V gene TRBV20-1 combines with J gene TRBJ2-5; 8 bases line up with TRBD2. The germline V gene has CDR1 DFQATT and CDR2 SNEGSKA (reference sequence). The CDR3 runs to 17 residues. The ends lost 6 bases at V and 4 bases at J; junction bases unmatched: 19. The chain's CDR3 is CSATRGGSGNRRETQYF. The CDR3 region has the DNA TGCAGTGCAACAAGGGGGGGTAGCGGGAATCGTCGAGAGACCCAGTACTTC.

This clonotype came up a few times. The V call is TRBV5-6, the J call TRBJ2-7; 13 bases are shared with TRBD2. The J segment lost 9 bases and the V segment lost 4 bases, leaving 7 bases of the junction unmatched. The CDR3 is 14 residues long. CDR1 and CDR2 from the germline V gene are SGHDT and YYEEEE. DNA of the CDR3: TGTGCCAGCAGCGGAGGACTAGCGGGAGAGGTGCAGTACTTC. This codes for CASSGGLAGEVQYF.

In DNA, the CDR3 is TGTGCCAGCAGTTCGACGACAGGGATCGTTCAGCCCCAGCATTTT. Translation gives CASSSTTGIVQPQHF. This chain links TRBV12-3 or TRBV12-4 with TRBJ1-5; 7 positions match TRBD1. The CDR3 loop spans 15 amino acids. The junction had 9 bases not matched to a gene; V was cut back by 4 bases and J by 6 bases.

The chain is built from TRBV20-1 and TRBJ2-7; TRBD2 agrees at 9 bases. The length of the CDR3 is 13 residues. V was clipped by 6 bases and J by 4 bases; unmatched bases: 7. Germline CDR1 is DFQATT and CDR2 is SNEGSKA (reference sequence). The chain's CDR3 is CSAPAGGNYEQYF. CDR3 DNA: TGCAGTGCCCCCGCGGGGGGGAATTACGAGCAGTACTTC.

CDR3 coding DNA: TGCAGCGTTGGGACAGGGGGCCCCTCCGAGCAGTACTTC. It yields the protein CSVGTGGPSEQYF. This sequence joins TRBV29-1 and TRBJ2-7, with TRBD1 matching 11 bases. This CDR3 comprises 13 residues. Trimming at V came to 4 bases and at J to 6 bases, leaving 5 bases not matched to a gene. CDR1 and CDR2 from the germline V gene are SQVTM and ANQGSEA.

This clonotype was seen only a few times. The chain is built from TRBV7-8 and TRBJ2-1; perhaps TRBD2 as D (6 bases). There are 16 residues in the CDR3. The V end was cut by 3 bases, the J end by 0 bases, with 12 bases between. Germline loops: CDR1 SGHVS, CDR2 FQNEAQ. The CDR3 is CASSFPLAVSYNEQFF. For the CDR3, the DNA is TGTGCCAGCAGCTTCCCTTTAGCGGTCTCCTACAATGAGCAGTTCTTC.

The table lists this clonotype with a few counts. The chain employs TRBV10-2 and TRBJ1-5; D ambiguous. CDR1 and CDR2 from the germline V gene are WSHSY and SAAADI. There are 13 residues in the CDR3. Trimming stripped 3 bases from V and 4 bases from J, with 7 bases between. For the CDR3, the DNA is TGCGCCAGCAGTGATGGGCAAAATCAGCCCCAGCATTTT. This codes for CASSDGQNQPQHF.

This clonotype was counted only a few times. V is TRBV20-1 and J is TRBJ2-5; 8 bases line up with TRBD2. The CDR3 is 13 amino acids. Germline V gene lookup returns CDR1 DFQATT and CDR2 SNEGSKA (reference sequence). V was clipped by 4 bases and J by 5 bases; unmatched bases: 6. The CDR3 region is CSATGLARETQYF. The CDR3 DNA follows: TGCAGTGCTACTGGACTAGCTAGGGAGACCCAGTACTTC.

This clonotype was seen a few times. The V and J genes are TRBV11-2 and TRBJ2-5, with TRBD2 matching 16 bases. V trimming: 3 bases; J trimming: 5 bases; junction bases outside the gene matches: 9. The CDR3 is 18 residues long. CDR1 is SGHAT and CDR2 is FQNNGV in the germline V gene. CDR3 sequence reads: CASSLGLAGGSMSETQYF. The CDR3 nucleotides are TGTGCCAGCAGCTTGGGACTAGCGGGAGGGTCCATGAGCGAGACCCAGTACTTC.

This clonotype was seen a handful of times. The chain recombines TRBV27 with TRBJ2-7; D is uncertain. Germline V CDR1 and CDR2: MNHEY, SMNVEV (reference sequence). Trimming stripped 5 bases from V and 0 bases from J, with 11 bases between. The CDR3 is 14 residues long. CDR3 sequence reads: CASSPRRASYEQYV. DNA for the CDR3: TGTGCCAGCAGTCCCCGACGGGCCTCCTACGAGCAGTACGTC.

The chain is built from TRBV20-1 and TRBJ2-7; D is possibly TRBD1 (5 bases). The CDR3 spans 13 residues. The germline V gene has CDR1 DFQATT and CDR2 SNEGSKA (reference sequence). Deletions cut 1 base from V and 4 bases from J, with 11 bases between. The CDR3 loop reads CSARGRAKYEQYF. The CDR3 region has the DNA TGCAGTGCTAGAGGCAGGGCAAAGTACGAGCAGTACTTC.

There are a few counts of this clonotype. The chain uses TRBV5-3 and TRBJ2-3; 9 bases are shared with TRBD2. TRBV5-3 is an open reading frame, and its role is uncertain. V shed 0 bases and J 0 bases; nucleotides not matched to a gene: 2. The CDR3 is made up of 16 amino acids. The CDR3 region has the DNA TGTGCCAGAAGCTTGGGACTAGCGGTTAGCACAGATACGCAGTATTTT. Translated, it gives CARSLGLAVSTDTQYF.

There are a few counts of this clonotype. V and J are TRBV7-9 and TRBJ2-3, with D possibly called TRBD1 or TRBD2 (5 bases each). Deletions cut 1 base from V and 3 bases from J, with 11 bases between. Germline values: CDR1 SEHNR, CDR2 FQNEAQ (reference sequence). CDR3 size: 15 residues. CDR3 in amino acids: CASSLDGAETDTQYF. The CDR3 nucleotides are TGTGCCAGCAGCTTAGACGGGGCGGAGACAGATACGCAGTATTTT. Combining the CDR3 with reference TRBV7-9 and TRBJ2-3 gives the whole variable domain DTGVSQNPRHKITKRGQNVTFRCDPISEHNRLYWYRQTLGQGPEFLTYFQNEAQLEKSRLLSDRFSAERPKGSFSTLEIQRTEQGDSAMYLCASSLDGAETDTQYFGPGTRLTVL.

The V call is TRBV2, the J call TRBJ2-7, with D unresolved. The germline CDR1 and CDR2 sequences are SNHLY and FYNNEI. The CDR3 has 13 residues. Trimming took 3 bases from V and 3 from J, leaving 9 bases between them. The CDR3 region has the DNA TGTGCCAGCAGTGACGGTCGAGACTACGAGCAGTACTTC. As protein: CASSDGRDYEQYF.

The chain has TRBV10-3 and TRBJ2-7, with 7 bases fitting TRBD1. From germline, CDR1 is ENHRY and CDR2 SYGVKD. The V and J ends lost 0 bases and 7 bases, in that order; junction bases with no gene match: 6. The CDR3 is made up of 14 amino acids. The CDR3 sequence is CAISESGGQREQYF. The CDR3, as DNA: TGTGCCATCAGTGAGTCTGGGGGACAGCGGGAGCAGTACTTC.

V usage is TRBV20-1 and J usage is TRBJ1-3, with a possible D match to TRBD1 (5 bases). Germline V lookup: CDR1 DFQATT, CDR2 SNEGSKA (reference sequence). Trimming left V 4 bases short and J 3 bases short, with 13 bases between. CDR3 length equals 14 residues. The CDR3 here is CSATSGGVGNTIYF. In DNA form, the CDR3 reads TGCAGTGCTACCTCGGGGGGGGTTGGAAACACCATATATTTT.

This chain joins TRBV9 and TRBJ2-4; TRBD2 agrees at 12 bases. V gave up 3 bases and J gave up 11 bases; unmatched junction bases: 6. This CDR3 is 14 amino acids long. Germline V lookup: CDR1 SGDLS, CDR2 YYNGEE. As DNA, the CDR3 is TGTGCCAGCAGCGCCCAGGGGACTAGCGGGTTTCAGTACTTC. Protein product: CASSAQGTSGFQYF. The entire variable domain, with the rest obtained from reference TRBV9 and TRBJ2-4, is as follows: DSGVTQTPKHLITATGQRVTLRCSPRSGDLSVYWYQQSLDQGLQFLIQYYNGEERAKGNILERFSAQQFPDLHSELNLSSLELGDSALYFCASSAQGTSGFQYFGAGTRLSVL.

This clonotype was seen once. The chain has TRBV5-1 and TRBJ2-7, with TRBD2 matching over 7 bases. CDR1 is SGHRS and CDR2 is YFSETQ in the germline V gene. CDR3 length: 15 residues. The J segment lost 5 bases and the V segment lost 0 bases, leaving 8 bases of the junction unmatched. The CDR3 DNA is TGCGCCAGCAGCTTGGGCCTGGGGAGGGCGGACGAGCAGTACGTC. It codes for CASSLGLGRADEQYV.

The V and J genes are TRBV9 and TRBJ2-2, with D perhaps TRBD1 (6 bases). The CDR3 runs to 14 residues. Trimming cost V 4 bases and J 7 bases, with 14 bases left between them. Per germline, CDR1 SGDLS and CDR2 YYNGEE. CDR3 loop: CASSIYRAGGELFF. For the CDR3, the DNA is TGTGCCAGCAGCATCTACAGGGCGGGCGGGGAGCTGTTTTTT.

This clonotype was recorded at least ten times. The genes are TRBV29-1 and TRBJ2-6; 7 bases align to TRBD1. The germline V gene has CDR1 SQVTM and CDR2 ANQGSEA. The CDR3 extends over 15 amino acids. Germline trimming cut 4 bases from V and 4 bases from J; bases unmatched to any gene: 7. The CDR3 nucleotides are TGCAGCGTTGGGGACACAGGGGTAGGGGCCAACGTCCTGACTTTC. Its protein product is CSVGDTGVGANVLTF.

This clonotype was observed a handful of times. This chain uses TRBV27 with TRBJ2-3; a weak D match, TRBD1 (6 bases). The CDR3 loop spans 11 amino acids. V lost 7 bases and J 8 bases, leaving 10 bases between the germline ends. Germline CDR1 is MNHEY and CDR2 is SMNVEV (reference sequence). The CDR3 loop is CASTQGSTQYF. The CDR3 DNA reads as TGTGCCAGCACGCAGGGGAGTACGCAGTATTTT.